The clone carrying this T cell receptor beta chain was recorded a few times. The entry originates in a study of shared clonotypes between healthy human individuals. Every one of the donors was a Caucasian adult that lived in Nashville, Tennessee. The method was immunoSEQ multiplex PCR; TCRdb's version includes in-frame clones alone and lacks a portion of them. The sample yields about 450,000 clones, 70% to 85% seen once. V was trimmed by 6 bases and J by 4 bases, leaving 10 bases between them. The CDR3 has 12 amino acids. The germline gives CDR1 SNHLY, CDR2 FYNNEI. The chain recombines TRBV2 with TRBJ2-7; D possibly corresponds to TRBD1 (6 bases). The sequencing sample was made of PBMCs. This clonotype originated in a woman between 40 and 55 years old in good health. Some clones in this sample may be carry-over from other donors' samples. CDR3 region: CASRTQGYEQYF. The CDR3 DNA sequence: TGTGCCAGCAGGACACAGGGTTACGAGCAGTACTTC.